This TCR beta chain was profiled in a study of blood T cell repertoires in COVID-19. Study background: T cells, B-cell-depleted T cells, or PBMCs supplied cDNA or gDNA.

In the source study's methods: Reference gene primers were amplified, and this amplification served to estimate nucleated cell counts. The method was immunoSEQ multiplex PCR; TCRdb's version includes in-frame clones alone and lacks a portion of them. That table furnishes V, J and clone size, whereas the DNA furnished D and trimming. The table shows about 150,000 clones, with roughly 84% occurring only once. The CDR3 runs 16 residues. Germline lookup yields CDR1 MNHNS and CDR2 SASEGT. V dropped 2 bases and J dropped 8 bases, with 18 bases sitting between them. Only a few counts were recorded for this clone.

The specimen sequenced was peripheral blood. This sequence originates from a woman aged 50 to 60 in a cohort sampled during active or convalescent COVID-19. The V call is TRBV6-1, the J call TRBJ1-4; tentatively, D is TRBD1 (5 bases). CDR3 sequence reads: CASSELLGGEREKLFF. The CDR3 bases are TGTGCCAGCAGTGAACTGTTGGGGGGGGAGAGGGAAAAACTGTTTTTT.